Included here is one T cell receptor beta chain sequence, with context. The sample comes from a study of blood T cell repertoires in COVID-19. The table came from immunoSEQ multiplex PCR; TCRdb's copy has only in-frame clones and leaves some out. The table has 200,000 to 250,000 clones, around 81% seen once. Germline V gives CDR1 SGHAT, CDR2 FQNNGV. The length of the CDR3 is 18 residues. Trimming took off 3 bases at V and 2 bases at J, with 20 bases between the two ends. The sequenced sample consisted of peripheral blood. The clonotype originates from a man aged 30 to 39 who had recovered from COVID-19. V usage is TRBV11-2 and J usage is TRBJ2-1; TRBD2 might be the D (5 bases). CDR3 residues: CASSFPAGGAKAYNEQFF. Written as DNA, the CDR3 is TGTGCCAGCAGCTTCCCGGCGGGCGGAGCGAAAGCCTACAATGAGCAGTTCTTC. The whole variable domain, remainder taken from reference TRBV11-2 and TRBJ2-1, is EAGVAQSPRYKIIEKRQSVAFWCNPISGHATLYWYQQILGQGPKLLIQFQNNGVVDDSQLPKDRFSAERLKGVDSTLKIQPAKLEDSAVYLCASSFPAGGAKAYNEQFFGPGTRLTVL.